The T cell receptor beta chain under discussion was sequenced for a study of T cells in Graves' hyperthyroidism and ophthalmopathy. The germline gives CDR1 MNHNS, CDR2 SASEGT. CDR3 length: 19 amino acids. V was cut by 6 bases and J by 0 bases, with 21 bases left in between. The CDR3 regions of TCR beta were amplified from RNA transcripts. First-round RT-PCR of the TCR CDR3 relied on the HTBI primer set. One entry per CDR3 protein results from TCRdb running MiXCR on the multiplex PCR reads. The repertoire holds about 590,000 distinct CDR3 sequences, with 14% as singletons. Diagnosing involved the use of clinical symptoms, serum thyroxine and TRAb, thyroid ultrasound and orbital computed tomography.

This chain links TRBV6-1 with TRBJ1-6; D not resolved. The sequenced sample was blood. This receptor was identified in a woman younger than 35 with Graves' ophthalmopathy. CDR3 residues: CASSFTPRPMSSYNSPLHF. CDR3 DNA sequence: TGTGCCAGCAGCTTCACTCCACGGCCGATGAGCTCCTATAATTCACCCCTCCACTTT.